Listed below are T cell receptor beta chains from one sample, sequenced in a study of cytomegalovirus exposure and HLA in healthy donors. The data were produced by immunoSEQ multiplex PCR, yet TCRdb's version contains in-frame clones alone and is incomplete. Of around 100,000 clones listed, less than 85% are singletons. Source material: PBMCs. These receptors all come from an older woman in good health and CMV-seropositive. CDR3s include the opening cysteine and the closing phenylalanine or tryptophan. The order of the fields is D gene, J gene, clone size, V gene, CDR3 protein, CDR3 DNA. The D gene is left open where the match is weak. Rows give clone size only sometimes, using once, few, many, or a class for an expanded clone.

d_call: TRBD1
j_call: TRBJ2-2
clone_size: -
v_call: TRBV27
cdr3_aa: CASSIYIGQGFTGELFF
cdr3_nt: TGTGCCAGCAGTATATACATAGGACAGGGTTTTACCGGGGAGCTGTTTTTT

d_call: -
j_call: TRBJ1-6
clone_size: -
v_call: TRBV30
cdr3_aa: CAWNRISALHF
cdr3_nt: TGTGCCTGGAACAGGATTTCGGCCCTCCACTTT

d_call: -
j_call: TRBJ2-7
clone_size: few
v_call: TRBV5-1
cdr3_aa: CASSLQRGEQYF
cdr3_nt: TGCGCCAGCAGCTTGCAGCGAGGCGAGCAGTACTTC

d_call: -
j_call: TRBJ1-1
clone_size: few
v_call: TRBV7-7
cdr3_aa: CASSPDMNTEAFF
cdr3_nt: TGTGCTAGTAGCCCAGACATGAACACTGAAGCTTTCTTT

d_call: -
j_call: TRBJ2-3
clone_size: -
v_call: TRBV7-9
cdr3_aa: CASSLGPGTDTQYF
cdr3_nt: TGTGCCAGCAGCTTAGGTCCCGGCACAGATACGCAGTATTTT

d_call: TRBD1
j_call: TRBJ2-7
clone_size: -
v_call: TRBV10-1
cdr3_aa: CASSGGTGLYEQYF
cdr3_nt: TGCGCCAGCAGTGGCGGGACAGGGCTCTACGAGCAGTACTTC

d_call: -
j_call: TRBJ2-1
clone_size: once
v_call: TRBV18
cdr3_aa: CASSPPSDNEQFF
cdr3_nt: TGTGCCAGCTCACCCCCTTCGGACAATGAGCAGTTCTTC

d_call: TRBD2
j_call: TRBJ2-5
clone_size: once
v_call: TRBV5-1
cdr3_aa: CASSLGGRMEETQYF
cdr3_nt: TGCGCCAGCAGCTTAGGCGGGAGGATGGAAGAGACCCAGTACTTC

d_call: TRBD1
j_call: TRBJ1-1
clone_size: -
v_call: TRBV7-3
cdr3_aa: CASSLGQVPYGEAFF
cdr3_nt: TGTGCCAGCAGCCTAGGACAGGTCCCGTACGGTGAAGCTTTCTTT

d_call: TRBD1
j_call: TRBJ2-7
clone_size: -
v_call: TRBV19
cdr3_aa: CASSRDSVGAYEQYF
cdr3_nt: TGTGCCAGTTCACGGGACAGTGTGGGGGCCTACGAGCAGTACTTC

d_call: -
j_call: TRBJ2-1
clone_size: -
v_call: TRBV15
cdr3_aa: CATSRGGTRTYEQFF
cdr3_nt: TGTGCCACCAGCAGGGGCGGGACCCGCACCTATGAGCAGTTCTTC

d_call: -
j_call: TRBJ2-2
clone_size: once
v_call: TRBV7-3
cdr3_aa: CASSLTGGKNTGELFF
cdr3_nt: TGTGCCAGCAGCTTAACTGGCGGGAAGAACACCGGGGAGCTGTTTTTT

d_call: -
j_call: TRBJ2-3
clone_size: -
v_call: TRBV9
cdr3_aa: CASSVEAGASTDTQYF
cdr3_nt: TGTGCCAGCAGCGTAGAGGCCGGAGCTAGCACAGATACGCAGTATTTT

d_call: TRBD1
j_call: TRBJ2-3
clone_size: -
v_call: TRBV7-2
cdr3_aa: CASSFTTGVDTQYF
cdr3_nt: TGTGCCAGCAGCTTCACCACAGGGGTGGATACGCAGTATTTT

d_call: -
j_call: TRBJ2-7
clone_size: -
v_call: TRBV7-9
cdr3_aa: CASSLVVSSYEQYF
cdr3_nt: TGTGCCAGCAGCTTAGTGGTGAGCTCCTACGAGCAGTACTTC

d_call: TRBD1
j_call: TRBJ1-4
clone_size: -
v_call: TRBV5-1
cdr3_aa: CASSQGTGLEKLFF
cdr3_nt: TGCGCCAGCAGCCAAGGGACAGGGCTCGAAAAACTGTTTTTT

d_call: TRBD1
j_call: TRBJ2-4
clone_size: -
v_call: TRBV28
cdr3_aa: CASSGQGVYKNIQYF
cdr3_nt: TGTGCCAGCAGTGGGCAGGGGGTGTACAAAAACATTCAGTACTTC

d_call: TRBD1
j_call: TRBJ1-6
clone_size: -
v_call: TRBV18
cdr3_aa: CASSRIQGWSPLHF
cdr3_nt: TGTGCCAGCTCGCGGATACAGGGGTGGTCACCCCTCCACTTT

d_call: -
j_call: TRBJ2-1
clone_size: few
v_call: TRBV4-2
cdr3_aa: CASSQDLGSNNEQFF
cdr3_nt: TGTGCCAGCAGCCAAGATCTAGGCAGCAACAATGAGCAGTTCTTC

d_call: -
j_call: TRBJ1-5
clone_size: once
v_call: TRBV28
cdr3_aa: CASRTGNQPQHF
cdr3_nt: TGTGCCAGCCGTACCGGGAATCAGCCCCAGCATTTT

d_call: -
j_call: TRBJ2-3
clone_size: -
v_call: TRBV29-1
cdr3_aa: CSVERGPSDTQYF
cdr3_nt: TGCAGCGTTGAGCGGGGTCCCTCTGATACGCAGTATTTT

d_call: TRBD1
j_call: TRBJ2-1
clone_size: -
v_call: TRBV10-3
cdr3_aa: CAISGGDRDYNEQFF
cdr3_nt: TGTGCCATCAGTGGGGGGGACAGGGATTACAATGAGCAGTTCTTC

d_call: TRBD1
j_call: TRBJ2-1
clone_size: -
v_call: TRBV27
cdr3_aa: CASSLLFGDRPSDEQFF
cdr3_nt: TGTGCCAGCAGTTTACTTTTTGGGGACAGGCCTAGTGATGAGCAGTTCTTC

d_call: -
j_call: TRBJ1-3
clone_size: few
v_call: TRBV5-6
cdr3_aa: CASSAVSSGNTIYF
cdr3_nt: TGTGCCAGCAGCGCTGTTAGCTCTGGAAACACCATATATTTT

d_call: -
j_call: TRBJ1-1
clone_size: -
v_call: TRBV27
cdr3_aa: CASRPQGSEAFF
cdr3_nt: TGTGCCAGCAGACCCCAGGGGTCTGAAGCTTTCTTT

d_call: -
j_call: TRBJ1-2
clone_size: few
v_call: TRBV4-1
cdr3_aa: CASSQSGQTYGYTF
cdr3_nt: TGCGCCAGCAGCCAATCTGGACAGACCTATGGCTACACCTTC

d_call: -
j_call: TRBJ1-1
clone_size: few
v_call: TRBV29-1
cdr3_aa: CSVVGRQREAFF
cdr3_nt: TGCAGCGTTGTTGGCAGACAAAGGGAAGCTTTCTTT

d_call: TRBD1
j_call: TRBJ1-2
clone_size: -
v_call: TRBV28
cdr3_aa: CASGQGAYGYTF
cdr3_nt: TGTGCCAGCGGACAGGGTGCCTATGGCTACACCTTC

d_call: -
j_call: TRBJ1-5
clone_size: -
v_call: TRBV30
cdr3_aa: CAWSAPISRGIGNQPQHF
cdr3_nt: TGTGCCTGGAGTGCCCCGATCAGTCGGGGGATAGGCAATCAGCCCCAGCATTTT

d_call: -
j_call: TRBJ2-7
clone_size: -
v_call: TRBV11-2
cdr3_aa: CASSLLLASEQYF
cdr3_nt: TGTGCCAGCAGCTTATTACTAGCTAGCGAGCAGTACTTC

d_call: TRBD1
j_call: TRBJ2-7
clone_size: -
v_call: TRBV7-3
cdr3_aa: CASSLDRDSYEQYF
cdr3_nt: TGTGCCAGCAGCTTAGACCGGGACAGCTACGAGCAGTACTTC

d_call: -
j_call: TRBJ2-3
clone_size: -
v_call: TRBV2
cdr3_aa: CASTGVRGADTQYF
cdr3_nt: TGTGCCAGCACGGGGGTACGAGGAGCAGATACGCAGTATTTT

d_call: TRBD1
j_call: TRBJ1-2
clone_size: once
v_call: TRBV4-1
cdr3_aa: CASSPTTGSYGYTF
cdr3_nt: TGCGCCAGCAGCCCAACGACAGGGTCTTATGGCTACACCTTC

d_call: -
j_call: TRBJ2-1
clone_size: -
v_call: TRBV5-1
cdr3_aa: CASSLGSGGLGNEQFF
cdr3_nt: TGCGCCAGCAGCTTGGGTTCAGGGGGGTTGGGCAATGAGCAGTTCTTC

d_call: TRBD2
j_call: TRBJ2-7
clone_size: -
v_call: TRBV28
cdr3_aa: CASLGTTTYEQYF
cdr3_nt: TGTGCCAGCCTAGGGACTACCACCTACGAGCAGTACTTC

d_call: -
j_call: TRBJ1-4
clone_size: -
v_call: TRBV7-2
cdr3_aa: CASSLAGLNEKLFF
cdr3_nt: TGTGCCAGCAGCTTAGCAGGACTTAATGAAAAACTGTTTTTT

d_call: TRBD1
j_call: TRBJ1-1
clone_size: -
v_call: TRBV14
cdr3_aa: CASSFTGGRPFF
cdr3_nt: TGTGCCAGCAGCTTTACAGGGGGCCGACCTTTCTTT

d_call: -
j_call: TRBJ1-2
clone_size: -
v_call: TRBV29-1
cdr3_aa: CSVEFPRMYGYTF
cdr3_nt: TGCAGCGTTGAGTTTCCCAGGATGTATGGCTACACCTTC

d_call: TRBD1
j_call: TRBJ1-1
clone_size: once
v_call: TRBV5-4
cdr3_aa: CASSPPGQYKLNTEAFF
cdr3_nt: TGTGCCAGCAGCCCCCCGGGACAGTACAAGTTGAACACTGAAGCTTTCTTT

d_call: TRBD1
j_call: TRBJ1-2
clone_size: -
v_call: TRBV6-5
cdr3_aa: CASRLSDRVGYGYTF
cdr3_nt: TGTGCCAGCAGACTATCCGACAGGGTTGGGTATGGCTACACCTTC

d_call: TRBD2
j_call: TRBJ2-1
clone_size: -
v_call: TRBV15
cdr3_aa: CATSRGTSGSLSNEQFF
cdr3_nt: TGTGCCACCAGCAGAGGGACTAGCGGGAGCTTGAGCAATGAGCAGTTCTTC

d_call: TRBD2
j_call: TRBJ2-3
clone_size: -
v_call: TRBV19
cdr3_aa: CASSKREFDTQYF
cdr3_nt: TGTGCCAGTAGTAAGCGGGAGTTCGATACGCAGTATTTT

d_call: -
j_call: TRBJ1-1
clone_size: few
v_call: TRBV4-1
cdr3_aa: CASSLGPEQTEAFF
cdr3_nt: TGCGCCAGCAGCCTTGGGCCAGAACAAACTGAAGCTTTCTTT

d_call: -
j_call: TRBJ2-5
clone_size: -
v_call: TRBV7-2
cdr3_aa: CASSLEQGSVETQYF
cdr3_nt: TGTGCCAGCAGCTTAGAACAGGGTAGTGTGGAGACCCAGTACTTC

d_call: -
j_call: TRBJ2-1
clone_size: -
v_call: TRBV6-6
cdr3_aa: CASRSQPSSYNEQFF
cdr3_nt: TGTGCCAGCAGGTCGCAACCGAGCTCCTACAATGAGCAGTTCTTC

d_call: -
j_call: TRBJ2-7
clone_size: -
v_call: TRBV27
cdr3_aa: CASSSHREGSYEQYF
cdr3_nt: TGTGCCAGCAGTTCACACAGGGAAGGGTCCTACGAGCAGTACTTC

d_call: -
j_call: TRBJ2-7
clone_size: -
v_call: TRBV19
cdr3_aa: CASSREDEQYF
cdr3_nt: TGTGCCAGTAGCAGGGAGGACGAGCAGTACTTC

d_call: -
j_call: TRBJ2-2
clone_size: -
v_call: TRBV21-1
cdr3_aa: CASTTGGNGELFF
cdr3_nt: TGTGCCAGCACCACCGGGGGGAACGGGGAGCTGTTTTTT

d_call: -
j_call: TRBJ2-2
clone_size: -
v_call: TRBV2
cdr3_aa: CASRARTTNTGELFF
cdr3_nt: TGTGCCAGCAGGGCCCGGACAACTAACACCGGGGAGCTGTTTTTT

d_call: -
j_call: TRBJ1-6
clone_size: -
v_call: TRBV2
cdr3_aa: CASSKQDSPLHF
cdr3_nt: TGTGCCAGCAGTAAACAGGATTCACCCCTCCACTTT

d_call: -
j_call: TRBJ2-1
clone_size: -
v_call: TRBV5-1
cdr3_aa: CASSEGVANNEQFF
cdr3_nt: TGCGCCAGCAGTGAGGGAGTAGCGAACAATGAGCAGTTCTTC

d_call: -
j_call: TRBJ2-1
clone_size: -
v_call: TRBV2
cdr3_aa: CASSRREITISYNEQFF
cdr3_nt: TGTGCCAGCAGTCGCCGGGAAATAACGATCTCCTACAATGAGCAGTTCTTC

d_call: -
j_call: TRBJ1-2
clone_size: once
v_call: TRBV30
cdr3_aa: CAWSKGAGGYTF
cdr3_nt: TGTGCCTGGTCGAAAGGGGCTGGAGGCTACACCTTC

d_call: -
j_call: TRBJ2-1
clone_size: once
v_call: TRBV13
cdr3_aa: CASSLVAGAMDEQFF
cdr3_nt: TGTGCCAGCAGCTTAGTTGCAGGGGCGATGGATGAGCAGTTCTTC

d_call: -
j_call: TRBJ2-7
clone_size: -
v_call: TRBV28
cdr3_aa: CASSFTELEEDQYF
cdr3_nt: TGTGCCAGCAGTTTTACCGAGCTGGAGGAGGATCAGTACTTC

d_call: -
j_call: TRBJ1-1
clone_size: -
v_call: TRBV5-1
cdr3_aa: CASSLIGAEAFF
cdr3_nt: TGCGCCAGCAGCTTAATCGGGGCTGAAGCTTTCTTT

d_call: TRBD1
j_call: TRBJ1-2
clone_size: -
v_call: TRBV30
cdr3_aa: CAWSPRDSRYYGYTF
cdr3_nt: TGTGCCTGGAGTCCCCGGGACAGCCGATACTATGGCTACACCTTC

d_call: TRBD2
j_call: TRBJ2-7
clone_size: -
v_call: TRBV28
cdr3_aa: CASSLLLAGAKPYEQYF
cdr3_nt: TGTGCCAGCAGTTTATTGCTAGCGGGGGCGAAGCCCTACGAGCAGTACTTC